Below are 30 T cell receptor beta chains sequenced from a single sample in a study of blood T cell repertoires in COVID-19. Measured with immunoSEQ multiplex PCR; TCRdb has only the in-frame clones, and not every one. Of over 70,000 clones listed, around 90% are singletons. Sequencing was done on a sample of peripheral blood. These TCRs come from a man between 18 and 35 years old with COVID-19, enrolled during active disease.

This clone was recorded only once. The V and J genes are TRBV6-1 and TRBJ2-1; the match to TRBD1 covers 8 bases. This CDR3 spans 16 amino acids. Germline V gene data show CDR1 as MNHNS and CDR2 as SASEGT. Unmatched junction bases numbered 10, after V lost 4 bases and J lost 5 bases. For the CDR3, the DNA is TGTGCCAGCAGTGGTCTACAGGGGGAAATAAACAATGAGCAGTTCTTC. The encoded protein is CASSGLQGEINNEQFF.

The CDR3 nucleotides read TGCGCCAGCAGCTTGGCCGTGAGCTCCTACGAGCAGTACTTC. It specifies CASSLAVSSYEQYF. This sequence joins TRBV5-1 and TRBJ2-7; D remains ambiguous. There are 14 residues in the CDR3. From germline, CDR1 is SGHRS and CDR2 YFSETQ. V was cut by 0 bases and J by 0 bases, with 7 bases left in between.

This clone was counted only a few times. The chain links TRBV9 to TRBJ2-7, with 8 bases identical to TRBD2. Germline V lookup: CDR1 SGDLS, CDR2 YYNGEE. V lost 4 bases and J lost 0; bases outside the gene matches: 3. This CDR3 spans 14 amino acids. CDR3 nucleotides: TGTGCCAGCAGCTTTAGCGGGGACTCCTACGAGCAGTACTTC. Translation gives CASSFSGDSYEQYF.

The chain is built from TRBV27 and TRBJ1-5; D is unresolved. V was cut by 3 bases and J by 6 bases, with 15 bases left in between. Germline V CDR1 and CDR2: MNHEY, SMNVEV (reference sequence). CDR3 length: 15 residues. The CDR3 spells CASSLEGLRSQPQHF. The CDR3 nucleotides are TGTGCCAGCAGTTTGGAGGGCCTACGGAGTCAGCCCCAGCATTTT.

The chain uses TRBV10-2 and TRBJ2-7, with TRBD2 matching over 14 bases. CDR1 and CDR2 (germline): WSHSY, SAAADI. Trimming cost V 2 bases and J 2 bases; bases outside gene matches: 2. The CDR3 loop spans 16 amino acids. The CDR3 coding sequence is TGCGCCAGCAGTGAGAGACTAGCGGGAGGGCCCTACGAGCAGTACTTC. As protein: CASSERLAGGPYEQYF.

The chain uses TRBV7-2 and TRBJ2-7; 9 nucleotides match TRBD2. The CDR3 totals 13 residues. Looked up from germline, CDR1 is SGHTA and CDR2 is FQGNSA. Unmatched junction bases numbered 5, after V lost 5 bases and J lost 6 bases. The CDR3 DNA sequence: TGTGCCAGCAGCCGTAATAGCGGGAGCGAGCAGTACTTC. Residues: CASSRNSGSEQYF.

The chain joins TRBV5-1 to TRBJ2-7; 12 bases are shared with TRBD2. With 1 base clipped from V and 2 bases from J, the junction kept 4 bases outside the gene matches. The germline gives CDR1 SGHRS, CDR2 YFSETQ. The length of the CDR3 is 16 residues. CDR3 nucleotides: TGCGCCAGCAGCTTGACACTAGCGGGAGGCGCCTACGAGCAGTACTTC. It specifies CASSLTLAGGAYEQYF. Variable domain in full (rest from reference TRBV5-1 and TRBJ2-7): KAGVTQTPRYLIKTRGQQVTLSCSPISGHRSVSWYQQTPGQGLQFLFEYFSETQRNKGNFPGRFSGRQFSNSRSEMNVSTLELGDSALYLCASSLTLAGGAYEQYFGPGTRLTVT.

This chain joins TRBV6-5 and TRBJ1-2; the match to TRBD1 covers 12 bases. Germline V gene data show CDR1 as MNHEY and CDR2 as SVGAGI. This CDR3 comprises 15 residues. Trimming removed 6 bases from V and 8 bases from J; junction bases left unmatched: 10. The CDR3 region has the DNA TGTGCCAGCAGCGGTGGGACAGGGGGCCTGCGGGGCTACACCTTC. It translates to CASSGGTGGLRGYTF.

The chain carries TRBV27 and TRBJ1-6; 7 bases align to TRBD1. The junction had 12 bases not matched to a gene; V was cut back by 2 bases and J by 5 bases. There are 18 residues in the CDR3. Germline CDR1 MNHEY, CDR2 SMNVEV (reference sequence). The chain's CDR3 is CASSLRPWGQSNNSPLHF. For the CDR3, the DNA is TGTGCCAGCAGTTTACGCCCCTGGGGACAGAGTAATAATTCACCCCTCCACTTT.

The CDR3 spells CASSLRAGREQYF. For the CDR3, the DNA is TGCGCCAGCAGCTTAAGGGCGGGGAGGGAGCAGTACTTC. The rearrangement uses TRBV5-1 and TRBJ2-7; a possible D gene is TRBD2 (6 bases). The ends were cut back, 2 bases at V and 7 bases at J, with 13 bases in the middle. CDR3 size: 13 residues. The V gene's germline CDR1 is SGHRS and CDR2 YFSETQ.

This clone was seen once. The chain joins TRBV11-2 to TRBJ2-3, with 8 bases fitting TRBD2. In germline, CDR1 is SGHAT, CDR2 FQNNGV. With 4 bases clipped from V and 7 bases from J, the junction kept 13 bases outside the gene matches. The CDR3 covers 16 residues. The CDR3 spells CASSSPSSGSVYTQYF. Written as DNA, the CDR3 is TGTGCCAGCAGCTCCCCTTCGAGCGGGAGTGTGTATACGCAGTATTTT.

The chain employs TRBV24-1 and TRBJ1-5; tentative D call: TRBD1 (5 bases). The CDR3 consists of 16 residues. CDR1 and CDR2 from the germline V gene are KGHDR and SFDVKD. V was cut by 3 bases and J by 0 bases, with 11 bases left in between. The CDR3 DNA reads TGTGCCACCAGTGATATGACAGTTTATAGCAATCAGCCCCAGCATTTT. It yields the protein CATSDMTVYSNQPQHF.

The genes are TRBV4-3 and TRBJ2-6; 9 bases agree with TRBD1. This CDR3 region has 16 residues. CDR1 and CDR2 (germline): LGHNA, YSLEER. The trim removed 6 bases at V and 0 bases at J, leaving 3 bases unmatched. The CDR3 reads CASSPGQGSGANVLTF. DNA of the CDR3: TGCGCCAGCAGTCCGGGACAGGGCTCTGGGGCCAACGTCCTGACTTTC.

CDR3 residues: CASTRLSGSNEQYF. The CDR3 DNA reads TGTGCCAGCACCCGACTTAGCGGGAGTAACGAGCAGTACTTC. The chain is built from TRBV6-5 and TRBJ2-7; TRBD2 matches 9 bases. This CDR3 has 14 residues. Germline CDR1 MNHEY, CDR2 SVGAGI. V was clipped by 7 bases and J by 5 bases; unmatched bases: 9.

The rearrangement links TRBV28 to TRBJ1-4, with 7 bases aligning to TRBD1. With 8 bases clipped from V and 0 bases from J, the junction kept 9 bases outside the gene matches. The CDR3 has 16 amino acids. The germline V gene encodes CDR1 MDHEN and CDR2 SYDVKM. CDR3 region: CASAGGTAATNEKLFF. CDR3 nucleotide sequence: TGTGCCAGCGCGGGGGGGACAGCCGCAACTAATGAAAAACTGTTTTTT.

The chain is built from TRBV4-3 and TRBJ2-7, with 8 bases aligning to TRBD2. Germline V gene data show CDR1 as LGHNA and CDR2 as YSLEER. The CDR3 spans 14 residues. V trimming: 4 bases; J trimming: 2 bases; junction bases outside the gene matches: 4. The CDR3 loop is CASSRYSGTYEQYF. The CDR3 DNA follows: TGCGCCAGCAGCCGGTATAGCGGGACCTACGAGCAGTACTTC.

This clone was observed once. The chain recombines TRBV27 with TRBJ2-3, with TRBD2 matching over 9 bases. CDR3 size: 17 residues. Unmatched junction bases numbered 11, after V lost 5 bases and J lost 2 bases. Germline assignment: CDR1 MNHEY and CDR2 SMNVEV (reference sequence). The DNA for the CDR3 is TGTGCCAGCAGTCCCTCAGTTAGCGGGAGAATCACAGATACGCAGTATTTT. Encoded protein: CASSPSVSGRITDTQYF.

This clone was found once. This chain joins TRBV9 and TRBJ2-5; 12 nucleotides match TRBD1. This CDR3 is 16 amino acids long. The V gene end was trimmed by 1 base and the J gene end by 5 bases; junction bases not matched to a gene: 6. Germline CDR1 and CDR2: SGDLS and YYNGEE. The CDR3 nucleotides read TGTGCCAGCAGCGTACCCGGGACAGGGGGCGCGGAGACCCAGTACTTC. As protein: CASSVPGTGGAETQYF.

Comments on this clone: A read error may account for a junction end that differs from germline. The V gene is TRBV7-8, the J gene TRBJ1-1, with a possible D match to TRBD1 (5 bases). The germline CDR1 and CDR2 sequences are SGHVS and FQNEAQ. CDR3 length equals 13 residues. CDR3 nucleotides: TGTGCCAGCAGCTGGGGCCTGAAGACTGAAGCTTTCTTT. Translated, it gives CASSWGLKTEAFF.

CDR3: CASSSPGQETQYF. The CDR3 nucleotides are TGTGCCAGCAGCTCCCCCGGGCAAGAGACCCAGTACTTC. This chain uses TRBV7-7 with TRBJ2-5, with D uncertain. The germline V gene encodes CDR1 SSHAT and CDR2 FNYEAQ (reference sequence). The CDR3 is 13 residues long. V lost 4 bases and J 2 bases, leaving 8 bases between the germline ends.

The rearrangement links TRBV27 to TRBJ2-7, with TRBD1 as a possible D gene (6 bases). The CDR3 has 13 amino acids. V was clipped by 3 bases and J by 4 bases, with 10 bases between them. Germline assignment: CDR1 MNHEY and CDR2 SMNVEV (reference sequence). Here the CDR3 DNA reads TGTGCCAGCAGTTTGGGGGCGTTTTACGAGCAGTACTTC. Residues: CASSLGAFYEQYF.

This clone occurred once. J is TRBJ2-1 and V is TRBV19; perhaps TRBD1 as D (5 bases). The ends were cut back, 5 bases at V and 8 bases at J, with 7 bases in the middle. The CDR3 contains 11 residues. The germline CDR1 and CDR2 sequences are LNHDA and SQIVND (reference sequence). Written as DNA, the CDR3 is TGTGCCAGTAGTCAGGGCTATGAGCAGTTCTTC. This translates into CASSQGYEQFF.

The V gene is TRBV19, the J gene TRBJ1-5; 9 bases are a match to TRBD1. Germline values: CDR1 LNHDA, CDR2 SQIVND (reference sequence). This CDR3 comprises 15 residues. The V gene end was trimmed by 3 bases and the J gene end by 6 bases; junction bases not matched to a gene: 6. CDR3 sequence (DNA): TGTGCCAGTAGTATGGGACAGGGTACGGCTCAGCCCCAGCATTTT. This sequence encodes CASSMGQGTAQPQHF. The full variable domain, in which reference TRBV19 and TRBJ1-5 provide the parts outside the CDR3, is DGGITQSPKYLFRKEGQNVTLSCEQNLNHDAMYWYRQDPGQGLRLIYYSQIVNDFQKGDIAEGYSVSREKKESFPLTVTSAQKNPTAFYLCASSMGQGTAQPQHFGDGTRLSIL.

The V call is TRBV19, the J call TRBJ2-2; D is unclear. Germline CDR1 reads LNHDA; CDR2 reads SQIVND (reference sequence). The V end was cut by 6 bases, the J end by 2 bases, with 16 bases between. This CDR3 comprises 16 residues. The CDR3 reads CASSILLEPNTGELFF. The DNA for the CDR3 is TGTGCCAGTAGCATCCTCCTCGAGCCAAACACCGGGGAGCTGTTTTTT.

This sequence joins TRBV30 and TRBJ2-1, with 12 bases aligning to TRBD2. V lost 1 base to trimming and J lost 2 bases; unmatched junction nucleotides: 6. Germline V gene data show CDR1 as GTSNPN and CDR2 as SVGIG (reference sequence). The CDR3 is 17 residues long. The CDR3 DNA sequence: TGTGCCTGGAGTGCTCCTCCTAGCGGGAGGGCCTACAATGAGCAGTTCTTC. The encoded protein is CAWSAPPSGRAYNEQFF.

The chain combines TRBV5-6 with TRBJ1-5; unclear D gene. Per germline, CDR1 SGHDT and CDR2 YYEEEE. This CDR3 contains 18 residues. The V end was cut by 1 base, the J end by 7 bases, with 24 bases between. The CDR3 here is CASSLMRPTDGGYQPQHF. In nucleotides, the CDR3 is TGTGCCAGCAGCTTGATGCGGCCTACGGACGGAGGCTACCAGCCCCAGCATTTT.

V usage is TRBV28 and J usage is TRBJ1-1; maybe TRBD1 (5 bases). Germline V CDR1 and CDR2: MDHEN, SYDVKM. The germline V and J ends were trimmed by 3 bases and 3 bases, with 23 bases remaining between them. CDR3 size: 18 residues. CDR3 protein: CASSFVGMAGEADTEAFF. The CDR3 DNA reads TGTGCCAGCAGTTTTGTGGGCATGGCGGGGGAGGCGGACACTGAAGCTTTCTTT.

The CDR3 DNA follows: TGTGCCAGCAGACTCGAGGACTCTGGAAACACCATATATTTT. It yields the protein CASRLEDSGNTIYF. This sequence joins TRBV11-3 and TRBJ1-3; no reliable D call. V was trimmed by 6 bases and J by 0 bases, leaving 9 bases between them. The germline V gene has CDR1 SGHNT and CDR2 YENEEA. The CDR3 runs 14 residues.

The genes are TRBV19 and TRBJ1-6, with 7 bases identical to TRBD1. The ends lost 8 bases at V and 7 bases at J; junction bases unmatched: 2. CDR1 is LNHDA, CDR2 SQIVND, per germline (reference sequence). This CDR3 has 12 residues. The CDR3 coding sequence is TGTGCCAGTGGGGACAGAAATTCACCCCTCCACTTT. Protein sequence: CASGDRNSPLHF.

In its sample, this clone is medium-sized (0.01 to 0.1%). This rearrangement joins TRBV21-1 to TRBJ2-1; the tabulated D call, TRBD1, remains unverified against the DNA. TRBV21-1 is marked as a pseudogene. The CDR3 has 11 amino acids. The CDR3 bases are TGTGCCAGCAGCAAAGGTCCAGGTAAGTTCTTC. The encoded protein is CASSKGPGKFF.